One and the same sample provided the 17 T cell receptor beta chains below, sequenced in a study of Graves' ophthalmopathy and Graves' hyperthyroidism. RNA transcripts served as template for amplifying TCR beta CDR3 sequences. The first-round RT-PCR employed HTBI primers together with the Qiagen OneStep RT-PCR kit. A multiplex PCR was then performed as the second round. Via MiXCR, TCRdb re-called the multiplex PCR reads, giving one row per CDR3 protein. The repertoire consists of 500,000 to 700,000 distinct CDR3 sequences, with approximately 21% occurring once and the leading ten covering around 7%. Sequencing input: peripheral blood. These receptor sequences come from a young woman with stable Graves' hyperthyroidism. Some clones in this sample may be carry-over from other donors' samples.

This clonotype has ten or more counts. The genes are TRBV6-5 and TRBJ2-2; D is uncertain. Germline V gene data show CDR1 as MNHEY and CDR2 as SVGAGI. This CDR3 comprises 13 residues. V dropped 2 bases and J dropped 7 bases, with 8 bases sitting between them. CDR3 DNA sequence: TGTGCCAGCAGTTACGCCGTGATCGGGGAGCTGTTTTTT. This gives the protein CASSYAVIGELFF.

To note about this clonotype: A much larger clone differs from this one at a single base, so this may be a read error. The chain has TRBV10-2 and TRBJ2-5; D unclear. Trimming stripped 5 bases from V and 5 bases from J, with 12 bases between. The CDR3 covers 13 residues. Germline CDR1 and CDR2: WSHSY and SAAADI. CDR3 bases: TGCGCCAGCAGTTCAGTAGAAGGGGAGACCCAGTACTTC. This gives the protein CASSSVEGETQYF.

The V call is TRBV20-1, the J call TRBJ2-7, with 8 nucleotides matching TRBD1. This CDR3 has 14 residues. V gave up 3 bases and J gave up 5 bases; unmatched junction bases: 9. Germline lookup yields CDR1 DFQATT and CDR2 SNEGSKA (reference sequence). In nucleotides, the CDR3 is TGCAGTGCTAGGTCTATGGGACAGGCAAACGAGCAGTACTTC. Encoded protein: CSARSMGQANEQYF.

This clonotype was counted at least ten times. This sequence joins TRBV20-1 and TRBJ1-3; a weak D match, TRBD1 (6 bases). The V gene lost 0 bases and the J gene lost 4 bases, with 10 bases spanning the gap. The CDR3 is 14 amino acids. Germline CDR1 is DFQATT and CDR2 is SNEGSKA (reference sequence). The CDR3 nucleotides read TGCAGTGCTAGAGATACGAGGGGGGGAAACACCATATATTTT. Its protein is CSARDTRGGNTIYF.

The chain has TRBV7-2 and TRBJ1-2, with D unresolved. Germline assignment: CDR1 SGHTA and CDR2 FQGNSA. V was shortened by 1 base and J by 1 base, with 7 bases between the two germline ends. The CDR3 length is 14 residues. CDR3 sequence (DNA): TGTGCCAGCAGCTTAGACAGCGTTAACTATGGCTACACCTTC. Its protein is CASSLDSVNYGYTF.

This clonotype was seen a few times. The chain carries TRBV6-5 and TRBJ1-1, with D hard to call. The CDR3 is 13 residues long. The ends were cut back, 6 bases at V and 3 bases at J, with 11 bases in the middle. Germline CDR1 MNHEY, CDR2 SVGAGI. CDR3 region: CASSRTSYTEAFF. The CDR3 region has the DNA TGTGCCAGCAGCCGAACTAGTTACACTGAAGCTTTCTTT.

This clonotype was seen repeatedly, ten times or more. J is TRBJ2-7 and V is TRBV6-2 or TRBV6-3; D possibly matches TRBD1 or TRBD2 (5 bases each). The length of the CDR3 is 13 residues. Germline CDR1 and CDR2: MNHEY and SVGEGT. V was clipped by 5 bases and J by 3 bases, with 11 bases between them. In DNA form, the CDR3 reads TGTGCCAGCAGTCACATGGGGGACTACGAGCAGTACTTC. This encodes CASSHMGDYEQYF.

V is TRBV28 and J is TRBJ1-5; 7 nucleotides match TRBD1. The germline V gene has CDR1 MDHEN and CDR2 SYDVKM. After removal of 6 bases from V and 1 base from J, the junction contained 6 bases not matched to a gene. This CDR3 has 15 amino acids. The CDR3 DNA sequence: TGTGCCAGCAGATACTACAGGGGAAGCAATCAGCCCCAGCATTTT. This encodes CASRYYRGSNQPQHF.

Many counts were recorded for this clonotype. The CDR3 DNA is TGTGCCAGCAGTTGGCTCCTCTACGAGCAGTACTTC. It translates to CASSWLLYEQYF. The chain employs TRBV28 and TRBJ2-7; D gene unclear. This CDR3 has 12 amino acids. Trimming removed 4 bases from V and 3 bases from J, with 7 bases in between. CDR1 is MDHEN, CDR2 SYDVKM, per germline.

Concerning this clonotype itself: The junction shows a germline mismatch at one end, possibly a read error. The chain joins TRBV12-3 or TRBV12-4 to TRBJ1-2; D is possibly TRBD1 (5 bases). The CDR3 length is 13 residues. Here the CDR3 reads CASSTRGHYGCTF. CDR3 in DNA: TGTGCCAGCAGTACTCGCGGACACTATGGCTGCACCTTC.

The rearrangement uses TRBV15 and TRBJ2-5, with D tentatively TRBD1 (5 bases). The CDR3 has 13 amino acids. Germline V CDR1 and CDR2: LNHNV, YYDKDF (reference sequence). Trimming removed 3 bases at V and 2 bases at J, with 7 bases between. In DNA, the CDR3 is TGTGCCACCAGCAGGACAGTGCAAGAGACCCAGTACTTC. Protein product: CATSRTVQETQYF.

The chain recombines TRBV30 with TRBJ1-1; TRBD1 aligns across 10 bases. This CDR3 has 15 amino acids. CDR1 is GTSNPN, CDR2 SVGIG, per germline (reference sequence). With V trimmed by 1 base and J by 3 bases, 5 bases remained unmatched. DNA for the CDR3: TGTGCCTGGAGTGGCGACAGGGGGCTGGACACTGAAGCTTTCTTT. Translating gives CAWSGDRGLDTEAFF.

J is TRBJ2-7 and V is TRBV12-5; TRBD1 might be the D (6 bases). V lost 2 bases and J 1 base, leaving 9 bases between the germline ends. Germline V gene lookup returns CDR1 LGHNT and CDR2 FRNRAP. This CDR3 is 14 amino acids long. In nucleotides, the CDR3 is TGTGCTAGTGGTTTGTGGGACACATCCTACGAGCAGTACTTC. Translated, it gives CASGLWDTSYEQYF.

This clonotype was counted ten times or more. This chain joins TRBV7-3 and TRBJ1-2; D gene unclear. The CDR3 has 13 amino acids. Looked up from germline, CDR1 is SGHTA and CDR2 is FQGTGA. The V end was cut by 4 bases, the J end by 5 bases, with 11 bases between. The CDR3 loop reads CASSSSSGYGYTF. The CDR3 nucleotides are TGTGCCAGCAGCTCGTCAAGCGGTTATGGCTACACCTTC.

This clonotype has ten or more counts. The DNA of the CDR3 is TGTGCCAGCAGTGAGGGACGGAGGGGGAATCAGCCCCAGCATTTT. It encodes CASSEGRRGNQPQHF. This rearrangement joins TRBV28 to TRBJ1-5; D is possibly TRBD1 (6 bases). The CDR3 covers 15 residues. The germline V gene has CDR1 MDHEN and CDR2 SYDVKM. V was cut by 5 bases and J by 4 bases, with 15 bases left in between.

This clonotype was observed at least ten times. This chain connects TRBV6-2 or TRBV6-3 to TRBJ1-2; D is ambiguous. Trimming shortened V by 2 bases and J by 4 bases, and 11 bases separated the two germline ends. The CDR3 has 14 amino acids. Per germline, CDR1 MNHEY and CDR2 SVGEGT. The CDR3 is CASSYEEQSYGYTF. The CDR3 DNA reads TGTGCCAGCAGTTACGAGGAACAGTCCTATGGCTACACCTTC.

This clonotype was seen at least ten times. This chain joins TRBV3-1 and TRBJ1-5; 8 bases are shared with TRBD1. The V segment lost 4 bases and the J segment 6 bases; nucleotides outside the gene matches: 8. The CDR3 totals 15 residues. Germline CDR1 and CDR2: LGHDT and YNNKEL (reference sequence). The CDR3 is CASSPTGARGQPQHF. CDR3 DNA: TGTGCCAGCAGCCCGACAGGGGCCAGGGGTCAGCCCCAGCATTTT.